Listed below are T cell receptor beta chains from one sample, sequenced in a study of cytomegalovirus exposure and HLA in healthy donors. Sequencing used immunoSEQ multiplex PCR; TCRdb keeps in-frame clones, though not all of them. The sample includes about 170,000 clones, about 59% of them seen just once. The sequenced sample was PBMCs. The receptors were gathered from a man in his forties in good health and CMV-seronegative. CDR3s include the opening cysteine and the closing phenylalanine or tryptophan. Fields, in order: CDR3 length, V gene, CDR3 protein.

CDR3 length: 13
V gene: TRBV28
CDR3 protein: CASSFSGNYGYTF

CDR3 length: 17
V gene: TRBV5-6
CDR3 protein: CASSKVRGPGMNTEAFF

CDR3 length: 13
V gene: TRBV5-4
CDR3 protein: CASSFLPRDEQFF

CDR3 length: 18
V gene: TRBV19
CDR3 protein: CASSIFRGSQVSYNEQFF

CDR3 length: 11
V gene: TRBV20-1
CDR3 protein: CSAALGGGQYF

CDR3 length: 18
V gene: TRBV10-3
CDR3 protein: CAISEPETRDSSTDTQYF

CDR3 length: 12
V gene: TRBV30
CDR3 protein: CAWRETGNEQYF

CDR3 length: 15
V gene: TRBV5-1
CDR3 protein: CASSLVGAGNTEAFF

CDR3 length: 16
V gene: TRBV18
CDR3 protein: CASSPLPSGSYNEQFF

CDR3 length: 15
V gene: TRBV7-2
CDR3 protein: CASSLETGGDSPLHF

CDR3 length: 15
V gene: TRBV19
CDR3 protein: CASSPFRGSGNTIYF

CDR3 length: 11
V gene: TRBV28
CDR3 protein: CASTLDREAFF

CDR3 length: 16
V gene: TRBV27
CDR3 protein: CASSLREAGPTGELFF

CDR3 length: 16
V gene: TRBV6-6
CDR3 protein: CATGLTQGTNTGELFF

CDR3 length: 15
V gene: TRBV18
CDR3 protein: CASSEPGQPNTEAFF

CDR3 length: 13
V gene: TRBV15
CDR3 protein: CATSRGQYNEQFF

CDR3 length: 15
V gene: TRBV5-5
CDR3 protein: CASSLTGPPTYEQYF

CDR3 length: 16
V gene: TRBV18
CDR3 protein: CASSPSSGIRQETQYF

CDR3 length: 15
V gene: TRBV6-1
CDR3 protein: CASSLLSTDYYGYTF

CDR3 length: 13
V gene: TRBV19
CDR3 protein: CASSTTEWGELFF

CDR3 length: 15
V gene: TRBV30
CDR3 protein: CAWYPRQGQDEKLFF

CDR3 length: 17
V gene: TRBV4-2
CDR3 protein: CASSPGLADSGANVLTF

CDR3 length: 16
V gene: TRBV4-1
CDR3 protein: CASSQDVLRREGEQYF

CDR3 length: 14
V gene: TRBV5-6
CDR3 protein: CASSLTGPGPKLFF

CDR3 length: 15
V gene: TRBV28
CDR3 protein: CASRLQGGTNEKLFF

CDR3 length: 13
V gene: TRBV30
CDR3 protein: CACTKDRAYEQYF

CDR3 length: 14
V gene: TRBV27
CDR3 protein: CASSRNSGSYEQYF

CDR3 length: 14
V gene: TRBV6-5
CDR3 protein: CASKTRRVGTEAFF

CDR3 length: 15
V gene: TRBV18
CDR3 protein: CASSPAGLAENEQFF

CDR3 length: 14
V gene: TRBV28
CDR3 protein: CASWGGAEIDTQYF